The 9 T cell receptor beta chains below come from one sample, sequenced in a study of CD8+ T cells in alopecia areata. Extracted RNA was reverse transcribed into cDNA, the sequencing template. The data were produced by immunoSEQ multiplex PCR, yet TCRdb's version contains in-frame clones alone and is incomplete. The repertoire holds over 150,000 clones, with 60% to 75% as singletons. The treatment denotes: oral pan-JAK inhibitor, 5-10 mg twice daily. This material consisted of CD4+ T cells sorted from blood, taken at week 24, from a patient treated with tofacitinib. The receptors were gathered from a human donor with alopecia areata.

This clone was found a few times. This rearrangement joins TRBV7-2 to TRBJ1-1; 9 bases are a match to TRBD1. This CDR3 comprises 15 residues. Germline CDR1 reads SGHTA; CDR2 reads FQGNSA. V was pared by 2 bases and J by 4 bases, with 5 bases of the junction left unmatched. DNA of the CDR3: TGTGCCAGCAGCTTAATGGGACAGGGAGGCACTGAAGCTTTCTTT. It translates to CASSLMGQGGTEAFF. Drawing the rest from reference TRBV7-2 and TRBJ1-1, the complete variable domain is GAGVSQSPSNKVTEKGKDVELRCDPISGHTALYWYRQSLGQGLEFLIYFQGNSAPDKSGLPSDRFSAERTGGSVSTLTIQRTQQEDSAVYLCASSLMGQGGTEAFFGQGTRLTVV.

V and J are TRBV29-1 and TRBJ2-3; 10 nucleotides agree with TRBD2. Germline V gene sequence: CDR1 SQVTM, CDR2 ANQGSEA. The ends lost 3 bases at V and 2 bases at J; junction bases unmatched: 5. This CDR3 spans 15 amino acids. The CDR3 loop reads CSVDLLAGTTDTQYF. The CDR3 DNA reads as TGCAGCGTTGATTTACTAGCGGGGACCACAGATACGCAGTATTTT.

CDR3 region: CASSSYTGLAGPRQETQYF. CDR3 coding DNA: TGTGCCAGCAGCTCCTACACGGGACTAGCGGGGCCCCGCCAAGAGACCCAGTACTTC. The chain has TRBV5-6 and TRBJ2-5, with 13 bases matching TRBD2. Germline lookup yields CDR1 SGHDT and CDR2 YYEEEE. The ends lost 3 bases at V and 1 base at J; junction bases unmatched: 12. The CDR3 covers 19 residues.

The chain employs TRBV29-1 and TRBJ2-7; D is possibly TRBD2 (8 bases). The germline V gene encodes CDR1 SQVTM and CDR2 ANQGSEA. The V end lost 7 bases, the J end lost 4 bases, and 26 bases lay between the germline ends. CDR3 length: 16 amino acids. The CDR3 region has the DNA TGCAGCGCTGGAATTCAGGGGGACAGCGGGGGATACGAGCAGTACTTC. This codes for CSAGIQGDSGGYEQYF.

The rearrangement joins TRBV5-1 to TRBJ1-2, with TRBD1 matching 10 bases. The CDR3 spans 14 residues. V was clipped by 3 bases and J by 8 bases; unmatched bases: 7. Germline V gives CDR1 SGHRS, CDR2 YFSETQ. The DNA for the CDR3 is TGCGCCAGCAGCTCGGATCGGGACAGGGGAGGCTACACCTTC. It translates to CASSSDRDRGGYTF.

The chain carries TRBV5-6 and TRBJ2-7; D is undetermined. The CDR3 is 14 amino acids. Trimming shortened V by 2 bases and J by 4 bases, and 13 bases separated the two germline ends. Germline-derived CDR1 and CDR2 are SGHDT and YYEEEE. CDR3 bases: TGTGCCAGCAGCTTAACGGGTAAACCTTACGAGCAGTACTTC. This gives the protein CASSLTGKPYEQYF.

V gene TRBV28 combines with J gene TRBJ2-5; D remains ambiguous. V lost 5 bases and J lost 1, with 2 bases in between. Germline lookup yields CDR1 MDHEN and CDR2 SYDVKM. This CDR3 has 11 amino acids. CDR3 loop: CASSAQETQYF. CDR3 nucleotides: TGTGCCAGCAGTGCCCAAGAGACCCAGTACTTC.

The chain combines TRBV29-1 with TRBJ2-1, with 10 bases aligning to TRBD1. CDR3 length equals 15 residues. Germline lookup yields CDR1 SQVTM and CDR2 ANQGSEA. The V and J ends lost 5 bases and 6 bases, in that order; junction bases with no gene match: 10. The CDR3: CSVCEGQGGTNEQFF. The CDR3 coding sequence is TGCAGCGTTTGTGAAGGACAGGGGGGGACCAATGAGCAGTTCTTC.

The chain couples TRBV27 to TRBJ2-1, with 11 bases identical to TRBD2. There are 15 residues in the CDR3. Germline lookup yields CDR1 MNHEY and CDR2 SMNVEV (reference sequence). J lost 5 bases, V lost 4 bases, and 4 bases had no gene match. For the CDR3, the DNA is TGTGCCAGCAGTTCACTAGCGGGGGCCCACAATGAGCAGTTCTTC. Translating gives CASSSLAGAHNEQFF.